Presented here are 21 T cell receptor beta chains from one specimen sequenced in a study of T-cell memory formation after mild COVID-19. TCRdb re-called the 5' RACE reads with MiXCR, one entry per CDR3 protein. Among some 54,000 distinct CDR3 sequences listed, around a tenth were seen once. The source material was PBMCs or a T cell subset sorted from them (not recorded which). The receptors stem from a man younger than 30 who had mild COVID-19 (a few samples of this study predate the infection). Cell type and time point are not known.

This clonotype was counted ten times or more. This sequence joins TRBV7-2 and TRBJ2-7; 7 bases fit TRBD2. The ends lost 3 bases at V and 5 bases at J; junction bases unmatched: 7. This CDR3 is built from 14 residues. Germline V gene lookup returns CDR1 SGHTA and CDR2 FQGNSA. CDR3 loop: CASSFGRGYHEQYF. The CDR3, as DNA: TGTGCCAGCAGCTTCGGGCGGGGGTACCACGAGCAGTACTTC.

This clonotype was counted a few times. The chain carries TRBV6-1 and TRBJ1-1; 7 bases line up with TRBD1. J lost 4 bases, V lost 3 bases, and 5 bases had no gene match. This CDR3 has 14 residues. Germline lookup yields CDR1 MNHNS and CDR2 SASEGT. CDR3 loop: CASSENRGSTEAFF. For the CDR3, the DNA is TGTGCCAGCAGTGAGAACAGGGGAAGCACTGAAGCTTTCTTT.

This clonotype was detected many times. V usage is TRBV4-3 and J usage is TRBJ2-1; the match to TRBD1 covers 10 bases. In germline, CDR1 is LGHNA, CDR2 YSLEER. The V and J ends lost 4 bases and 2 bases, in that order; junction bases with no gene match: 17. This CDR3 comprises 20 residues. The CDR3 loop reads CASSRTIGQGVLFAYNEQFF. CDR3 DNA: TGCGCCAGCAGCCGGACGATCGGACAGGGGGTTCTGTTCGCCTACAATGAGCAGTTCTTC.

This clonotype was observed a handful of times. The chain employs TRBV7-3 and TRBJ2-7; 7 nucleotides line up with TRBD2. CDR1 and CDR2 from the germline V gene are SGHTA and FQGTGA. V was pared by 2 bases and J by 0 bases, with 4 bases of the junction left unmatched. The length of the CDR3 is 15 residues. The CDR3, as DNA: TGTGCCAGCAGCTTAGGGGGGGGTTTCTCCTACGAGCAGTACTTC. It yields the protein CASSLGGGFSYEQYF. The whole variable domain, filled in from reference TRBV7-3 and TRBJ2-7, reads GAGVSQTPSNKVTEKGKYVELRCDPISGHTALYWYRQSLGQGPEFLIYFQGTGAADDSGLPNDRFFAVRPEGSVSTLKIQRTERGDSAVYLCASSLGGGFSYEQYFGPGTRLTVT.

The CDR3 DNA follows: TGCGCCAGCAGCTTGGAATTGAACACTGAAGCTTTCTTT. Its protein product is CASSLELNTEAFF. This rearrangement joins TRBV5-1 to TRBJ1-1; D call uncertain. Trimming left V 0 bases short and J 0 bases short, with 3 bases between. Germline values: CDR1 SGHRS, CDR2 YFSETQ. The CDR3 totals 13 residues.

This clonotype was seen more than once but under ten times. V is TRBV10-3 and J is TRBJ1-2; no definite D call. Germline lookup yields CDR1 ENHRY and CDR2 SYGVKD. The CDR3 consists of 14 residues. V was trimmed by 0 bases and J by 8 bases, leaving 13 bases between them. This CDR3 is CAISESLDLPGYTF. For the CDR3, the DNA is TGTGCCATCAGTGAGTCGCTGGACCTACCGGGCTACACCTTC.

This clonotype was observed a few times. V is TRBV7-2 and J is TRBJ1-5, with a weak D call TRBD1 (5 bases). Trimming pared 5 bases from V and 6 bases from J, leaving 11 bases between. The germline gives CDR1 SGHTA, CDR2 FQGNSA. The CDR3 consists of 13 residues. The CDR3 here is CASSDQGPQPQHF. In nucleotides, the CDR3 is TGTGCCAGCAGCGATCAGGGACCTCAGCCCCAGCATTTT.

This clonotype has more than one count but fewer than ten. The genes are TRBV6-2 or TRBV6-3 and TRBJ2-1, with TRBD1 as a possible D gene (6 bases). The CDR3 extends over 14 amino acids. The germline CDR1 and CDR2 sequences are MNHEY and SVGEGT. The V end was cut by 3 bases, the J end by 2 bases, with 8 bases between. Here the CDR3 DNA reads TGTGCCAGCAGTTATACAGGGCCCTACAATGAGCAGTTCTTC. Its translation is CASSYTGPYNEQFF.

The chain combines TRBV4-3 with TRBJ2-3; perhaps D is TRBD1 or TRBD2 (5 bases each). The length of the CDR3 is 13 residues. Germline V lookup: CDR1 LGHNA, CDR2 YSLEER. V shed 4 bases and J shed 4 bases, with 9 bases lying between them. CDR3: CASSRGSSDTQYF. As DNA, the CDR3 is TGCGCCAGCAGCCGGGGGAGCTCAGATACGCAGTATTTT.

This clonotype has a handful of counts. The chain recombines TRBV11-2 with TRBJ2-3; D remains unclear. Germline V gene sequence: CDR1 SGHAT, CDR2 FQNNGV. The CDR3 has 15 amino acids. Trimming took 1 base from V and 2 from J, leaving 10 bases between them. CDR3 bases: TGTGCCAGCAGCTTAGCCCTGGGCAACACAGATACGCAGTATTTT. Residues: CASSLALGNTDTQYF.

This clonotype was observed at least ten times. This chain joins TRBV5-1 and TRBJ1-2; 8 bases fit TRBD1. Germline V CDR1 and CDR2: SGHRS, YFSETQ. This CDR3 contains 14 residues. Unmatched junction bases numbered 3, after V lost 4 bases and J lost 1 base. CDR3 in DNA: TGCGCCAGCAGCACCGGACAGGGTAACTATGGCTACACCTTC. Protein product: CASSTGQGNYGYTF.

A few counts support this clonotype. The chain uses TRBV11-2 and TRBJ2-2, with unresolved D. The germline V and J ends were trimmed by 5 bases and 5 bases, with 21 bases remaining between them. Per the germline V gene, CDR1 is SGHAT and CDR2 is FQNNGV. CDR3 length: 17 residues. The CDR3 DNA follows: TGTGCCAGCAGCCCCTACGGGCAGGACCGTGGGACCGGGGAGCTGTTTTTT. Translated: CASSPYGQDRGTGELFF.

This clonotype showed up just a few times. The V and J genes are TRBV7-2 and TRBJ2-7; 7 bases match TRBD2. CDR3 size: 16 residues. Germline loops: CDR1 SGHTA, CDR2 FQGNSA. J was trimmed by 1 base and V by 1 base; bases with no gene match: 7. The DNA of the CDR3 is TGTGCCAGCAGCTTAGTGAGTGGGGGAGGGTCCTACGAGCAGTACTTC. Protein: CASSLVSGGGSYEQYF.

This clonotype came up a few times. The gene calls are TRBV4-3 and TRBJ1-2; D call uncertain. V dropped 0 bases and J dropped 5 bases, with 16 bases sitting between them. Germline V lookup: CDR1 LGHNA, CDR2 YSLEER. The CDR3 spans 16 residues. This CDR3 is CASSQDLAQYIYGYTF. CDR3 nucleotide sequence: TGCGCCAGCAGCCAAGATTTGGCGCAATACATATATGGCTACACCTTC.

The CDR3 here is CSVGLQGLTDTQYF. In nucleotides, the CDR3 is TGCAGCGTTGGTTTACAGGGGCTCACAGATACGCAGTATTTT. V is TRBV29-1 and J is TRBJ2-3; TRBD1 aligns across 7 bases. This CDR3 spans 14 amino acids. J lost 2 bases, V lost 4 bases, and 6 bases had no gene match. Germline CDR1 reads SQVTM; CDR2 reads ANQGSEA.

This clonotype was seen just once. This chain uses TRBV2 with TRBJ2-3; possible D gene TRBD1, 6 bases. Germline CDR1 is SNHLY and CDR2 is FYNNEI. Between the trimmed V and J ends, which lost 2 bases and 2 bases, there was a span of 17 bases. This CDR3 has 17 amino acids. The CDR3 DNA reads as TGTGCCAGCAGTGAATGGGGTCCGGGACACTTCACAGATACGCAGTATTTT. Its translation: CASSEWGPGHFTDTQYF.

This clonotype was seen more than once but under ten times. The chain uses TRBV5-6 and TRBJ2-1, with 12 bases lining up with TRBD2. The V gene's germline CDR1 is SGHDT and CDR2 YYEEEE. The CDR3 has 14 residues. V lost 5 bases and J lost 12; bases outside the gene matches: 9. Here the CDR3 reads CASSVASGGARQFF. In DNA form, the CDR3 reads TGTGCCAGCAGTGTGGCTAGCGGGGGGGCCCGGCAGTTCTTC.

This clonotype has only a few counts. The rearrangement joins TRBV6-5 to TRBJ1-2; no definite D call. CDR3 length equals 17 residues. Trimming pared 5 bases from V and 0 bases from J, leaving 19 bases between. The germline V gene encodes CDR1 MNHEY and CDR2 SVGAGI. CDR3 region: CASSPDTAADSNYGYTF. DNA for the CDR3: TGTGCCAGCAGTCCAGATACTGCAGCGGATTCTAACTATGGCTACACCTTC.

Details on this clonotype: The junction departs from germline at one end; a sequencing error may be responsible. The V gene is TRBV5-1, the J gene TRBJ2-1; the match to TRBD2 covers 9 bases. The CDR3 runs to 14 residues. Per the germline V gene, CDR1 is SGHRS and CDR2 is YFSETQ. The CDR3 sequence: CASTRTSASEEQFF. The CDR3 DNA follows: TGCGCGAGCACCAGGACTAGCGCATCAGAAGAGCAGTTCTTC. The full variable domain, in which reference TRBV5-1 and TRBJ2-1 provide the parts outside the CDR3, is KAGVTQTPRYLIKTRGQQVTLSCSPISGHRSVSWYQQTPGQGLQFLFEYFSETQRNKGNFPGRFSGRQFSNSRSEMNVSTLELGDSALYLCASTRTSASEEQFFGPGTRLTVL.

This clonotype was detected only a few times. This sequence joins TRBV20-1 and TRBJ2-1, with no clear D. V was clipped by 3 bases and J by 0 bases, with 12 bases between them. This CDR3 is built from 15 residues. Germline CDR1 DFQATT, CDR2 SNEGSKA (reference sequence). The chain's CDR3 is CSARDPFSSYNEQFF. The DNA of the CDR3 is TGCAGTGCTAGGGACCCATTTAGCTCCTACAATGAGCAGTTCTTC.

This clonotype was observed a few times. The chain uses TRBV4-3 and TRBJ2-2; D ambiguous. V was trimmed by 4 bases and J by 5 bases, leaving 5 bases between them. CDR3 length equals 12 residues. Per germline, CDR1 LGHNA and CDR2 YSLEER. The CDR3 nucleotides read TGCGCCAGCAGCCGACGGACCGGGGAGCTGTTTTTT. Amino acids: CASSRRTGELFF.